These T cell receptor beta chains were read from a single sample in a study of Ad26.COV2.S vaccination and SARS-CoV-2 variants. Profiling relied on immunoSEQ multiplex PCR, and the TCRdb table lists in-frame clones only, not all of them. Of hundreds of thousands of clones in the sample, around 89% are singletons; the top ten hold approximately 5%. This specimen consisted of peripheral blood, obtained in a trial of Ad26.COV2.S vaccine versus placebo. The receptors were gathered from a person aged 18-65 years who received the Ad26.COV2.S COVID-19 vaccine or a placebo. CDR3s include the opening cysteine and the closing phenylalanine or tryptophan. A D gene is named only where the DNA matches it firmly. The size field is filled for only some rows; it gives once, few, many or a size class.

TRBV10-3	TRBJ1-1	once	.	CASGQLNTEAFF	TGTGCCTCCGGACAGTTGAACACTGAAGCTTTCTTT
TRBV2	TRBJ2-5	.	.	CASRGLRQYF	TGTGCCAGCAGGGGGTTGCGCCAGTACTTC
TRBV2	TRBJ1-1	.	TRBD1	CASSPITGGASEAFF	TGTGCCAGCAGTCCAATAACAGGGGGCGCATCTGAAGCTTTCTTT
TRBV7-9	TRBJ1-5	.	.	CASSLGSQPQHF	TGTGCCAGCAGCTTAGGATCTCAGCCCCAGCATTTT
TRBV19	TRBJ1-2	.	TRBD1	CASSNTGDYGYTF	TGTGCCAGTAGTAATACAGGGGACTATGGCTACACCTTC
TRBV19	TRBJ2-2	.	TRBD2	CASSGGAGENTGELFF	TGTGCCAGTAGTGGAGGAGCGGGGGAAAACACCGGGGAGCTGTTTTTT
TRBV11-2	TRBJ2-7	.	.	CASSLAFPKGRTYEQYF	TGTGCCAGCAGCTTAGCTTTCCCAAAGGGTCGGACCTACGAGCAGTACTTC
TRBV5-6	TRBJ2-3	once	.	CASSLPQRDTQYF	TGTGCCAGCAGCTTGCCACAGAGAGATACGCAGTATTTT
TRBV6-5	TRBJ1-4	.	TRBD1	CASYGTAHEKLFF	TGTGCCAGCTACGGGACAGCCCATGAAAAACTGTTTTTT
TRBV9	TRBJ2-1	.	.	CASSPQTGRAYNEQFF	TGTGCCAGCAGCCCCCAAACAGGGAGAGCCTACAATGAGCAGTTCTTC